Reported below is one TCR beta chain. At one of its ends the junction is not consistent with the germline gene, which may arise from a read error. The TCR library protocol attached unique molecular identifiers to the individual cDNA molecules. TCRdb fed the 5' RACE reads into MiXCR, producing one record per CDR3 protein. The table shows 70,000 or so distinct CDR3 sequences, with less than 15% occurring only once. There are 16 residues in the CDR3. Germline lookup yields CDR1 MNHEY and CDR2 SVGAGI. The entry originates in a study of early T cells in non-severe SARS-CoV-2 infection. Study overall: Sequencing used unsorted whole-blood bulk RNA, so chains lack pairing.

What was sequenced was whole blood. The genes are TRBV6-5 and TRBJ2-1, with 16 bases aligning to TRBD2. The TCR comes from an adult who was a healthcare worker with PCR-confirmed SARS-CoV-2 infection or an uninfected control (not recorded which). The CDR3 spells CASSSGTSGRVDERFF. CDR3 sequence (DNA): TGTGCCAGCAGTTCCGGGACTAGCGGGAGGGTCGATGAGCGGTTCTTC.